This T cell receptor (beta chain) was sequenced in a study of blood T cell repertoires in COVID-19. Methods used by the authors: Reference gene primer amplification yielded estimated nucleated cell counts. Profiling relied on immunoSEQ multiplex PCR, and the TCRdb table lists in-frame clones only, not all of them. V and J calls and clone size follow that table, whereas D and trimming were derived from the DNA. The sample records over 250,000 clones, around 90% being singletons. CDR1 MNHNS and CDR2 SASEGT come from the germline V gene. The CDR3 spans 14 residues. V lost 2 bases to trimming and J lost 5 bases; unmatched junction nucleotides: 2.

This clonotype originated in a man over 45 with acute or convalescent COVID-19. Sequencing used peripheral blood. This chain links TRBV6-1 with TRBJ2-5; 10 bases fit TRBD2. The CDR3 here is CASSEYSGGETQYF. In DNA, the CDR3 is TGTGCCAGCAGTGAATATAGCGGGGGGGAGACCCAGTACTTC.